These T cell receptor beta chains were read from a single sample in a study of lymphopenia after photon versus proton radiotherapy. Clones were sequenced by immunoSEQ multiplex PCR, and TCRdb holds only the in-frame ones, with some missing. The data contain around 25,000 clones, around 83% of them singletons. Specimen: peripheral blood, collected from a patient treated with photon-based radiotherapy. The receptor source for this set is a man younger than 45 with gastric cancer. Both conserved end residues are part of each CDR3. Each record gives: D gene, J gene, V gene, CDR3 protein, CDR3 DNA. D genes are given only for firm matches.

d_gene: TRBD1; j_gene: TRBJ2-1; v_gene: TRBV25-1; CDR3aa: CASTLTGTGVFF; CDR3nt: TGTGCCAGCACCCTAACTGGGACAGGGGTGTTCTTC
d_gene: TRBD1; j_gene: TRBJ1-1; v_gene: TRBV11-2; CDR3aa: CASSLDYGTDREAFF; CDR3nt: TGTGCCAGCAGCTTAGATTATGGGACAGACAGAGAAGCTTTCTTT
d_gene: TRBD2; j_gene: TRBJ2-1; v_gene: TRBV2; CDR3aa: CASSLAGGLNEQFF; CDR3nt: TGTGCCAGCAGTCTAGCGGGGGGGCTCAATGAGCAGTTCTTC
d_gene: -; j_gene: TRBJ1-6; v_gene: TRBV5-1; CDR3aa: CASSPEQGIPPLHF; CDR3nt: TGCGCCAGCAGCCCGGAGCAGGGGATCCCACCCCTCCACTTT
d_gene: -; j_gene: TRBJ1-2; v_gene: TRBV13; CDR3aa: CASSLGASGSYGYTF; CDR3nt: TGTGCCAGCAGCTTAGGCGCCTCGGGTTCTTATGGCTACACCTTC
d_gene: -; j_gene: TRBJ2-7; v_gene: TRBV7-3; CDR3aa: CASSLPGSQGLVGDEQYF; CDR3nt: TGTGCCAGCAGCCTCCCTGGGTCCCAGGGTCTGGTCGGTGACGAGCAGTACTTC
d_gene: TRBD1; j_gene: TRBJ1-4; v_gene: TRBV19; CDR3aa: CASSPEQGAGNEKLFF; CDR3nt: TGTGCCAGTAGCCCCGAACAGGGGGCGGGAAATGAAAAACTGTTTTTT
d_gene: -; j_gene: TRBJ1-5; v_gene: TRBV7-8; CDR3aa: CASSSREYQPQHF; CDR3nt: TGTGCCAGCAGCTCCAGGGAATATCAGCCCCAGCATTTT
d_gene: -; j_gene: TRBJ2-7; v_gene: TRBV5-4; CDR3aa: CASSLGGTDSKEQYF; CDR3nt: TGTGCCAGCAGCTTGGGGGGGACGGACAGTAAAGAGCAGTACTTC
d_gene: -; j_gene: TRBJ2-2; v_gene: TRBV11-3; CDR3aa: CASSSLRGVTGELFF; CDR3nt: TGTGCCAGCAGCTCTCTCAGAGGAGTCACCGGGGAGCTGTTTTTT
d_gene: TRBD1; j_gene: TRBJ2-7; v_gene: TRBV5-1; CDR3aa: CASSLAGTAYEQYF; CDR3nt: TGCGCCAGCAGCTTGGCCGGGACAGCCTACGAGCAGTACTTC
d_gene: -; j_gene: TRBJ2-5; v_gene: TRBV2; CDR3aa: CARTEFQETQYF; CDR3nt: TGTGCCAGGACAGAATTCCAAGAGACCCAGTACTTC
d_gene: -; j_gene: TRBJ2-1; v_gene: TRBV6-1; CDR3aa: CASRPLSSYNEQFF; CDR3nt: TGTGCCAGCAGACCATTAAGCTCCTACAATGAGCAGTTCTTC
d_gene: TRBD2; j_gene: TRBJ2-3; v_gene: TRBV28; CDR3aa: CASSFSTSGRGRPDTQYF; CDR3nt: TGTGCCAGCAGTTTTTCTACTAGCGGGAGAGGACGACCGGATACGCAGTATTTT
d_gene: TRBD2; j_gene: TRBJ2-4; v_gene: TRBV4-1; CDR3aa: CASSLAGGKNIQYF; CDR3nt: TGCGCCAGCAGTTTAGCGGGGGGGAAAAACATTCAGTACTTC
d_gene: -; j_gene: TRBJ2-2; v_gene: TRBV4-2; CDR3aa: CASSPWGGPGTGELFF; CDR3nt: TGTGCCAGCAGCCCATGGGGGGGCCCAGGCACCGGGGAGCTGTTTTTT